The T cell receptor beta chain described here comes from a study of OX40 agonist ivuxolimab in advanced cancers. Overall study context: At 0.01 to 10 mg/kg, ivuxolimab was administered intravenously to patients every 2 weeks. Prior therapy, whether anti-PD-1, anti-PD-L1 or anti-CTLA-4, was allowed, and 40% had some.

Sequenced by immunoSEQ multiplex PCR; TCRdb stores in-frame clones only, minus some. Of about 120,000 clones detected, around 91% appear once; the ten largest clones hold around 0.53%. Between the trimmed V and J ends, which lost 0 bases and 6 bases, there was a span of 8 bases. The CDR3 loop spans 13 amino acids. The germline V gene has CDR1 KGHSH and CDR2 LQKENI. Notes on the study in general: Patients with a partial response at 0.1-3.0 mg/kg had among the lowest clonal expansion. Average numbers of expanded clones were greater in CD8+ T cells than in CD4+.

In regard to this clone: Its antigen remains unknown.

The specimen was CD4+ or CD8+ T cells sorted from blood, collected in a trial of the OX40 agonist ivuxolimab. The receptor was isolated from an adult with an advanced solid tumor such as melanoma, head and neck, liver or kidney cancer. This rearrangement joins TRBV18 to TRBJ1-2, with a tentative D call TRBD1 (5 bases). The chain's CDR3 is CASSPPEGDGYTF. In DNA form, the CDR3 reads TGTGCCAGCTCACCACCAGAAGGGGATGGCTACACCTTC.